This T cell receptor beta chain was identified in a study of blood T cell repertoires in COVID-19. Unmatched junction bases numbered 14, after V lost 4 bases and J lost 7 bases. The CDR3 has 18 amino acids. Germline V gives CDR1 MDHEN, CDR2 SYDVKM. Sequenced by immunoSEQ multiplex PCR; TCRdb stores in-frame clones only, minus some. The repertoire holds about 270,000 clones, roughly 83% seen once, with approximately 1.5% in the top ten. V and J are TRBV28 and TRBJ1-6; TRBD1 aligns across 9 bases. Sample: peripheral blood. The clonotype originates from a human donor with COVID-19, enrolled during active disease. The donor label of this sample is uncertain. CDR3 sequence (DNA): TGTGCCAGCAGTTCCCTTGCCGGGACAGGGTTGTGGAATTCACCCCTCCACTTT. Translated: CASSSLAGTGLWNSPLHF.